This record concerns one TCR beta chain sequence. Its cognate antigen has yet to be identified. Nothing much larger sits one base from this clone, and base qualities are not available. This entry is derived from a study of T cell responses to AZD1222 COVID-19 vaccine (dated by TCRdb to the early 2020s). About the investigation overall: TCR sequencing was performed for 230 to 250 trial participants, of whom about 200 were given two doses of AZD1222 and approximately 25 were given two doses of MenACWY control vaccine. Enrollment into the trials was organized by age into subgroups of 18-55, 56-69 and 70-plus years, and those subgroups contained roughly 160, 29 and 62 TCR-sequenced participants, respectively. Results the study describes overall, beyond this receptor: Conclusions about previously exposed vaccinees are limited, since just 5 or 6 AZD1222 recipients were seropositive for SARS-CoV-2 at baseline. Vaccine-associated CD4 TCRs spanned the whole spike protein, with dominant responses in regions 160-218 and 743-854. Spike-specific TCR breadth and depth rose significantly after two AZD1222 doses compared with day 0 and with MenACWY recipients. In the small 56-69-year group, the increase in depth fell short of significance, most likely because of low power. Most participants were white British and females outnumbered males, and the authors suggested that clonal diversity may have been underestimated. No day 14 peak-response samples were available, so repertoires were characterized only after the peak T cell response. Reportedly, almost half of the unique spike-specific TCRs recognized epitopes lying outside the regions that are mutated in the B.1.351 and B.1.1.7 variants.

The CDR3 regions of human TCRbeta chains were analyzed by immunosequencing. On the authors' methods: TCRs in the repertoires were compared against a reference library of SARS-CoV-2-specific TCRs that had been generated with the MIRA antigen-specificity platform. Breadth was defined as the fraction of unique TCRs that were SARS-CoV-2-associated. Depth was defined as the fraction of total T cells that were SARS-CoV-2-associated. Using the MIRA data, each spike-specific TCR was mapped to the spike region that the TCR reacts to and placed in a CD4 or CD8 class. Log10-transformed breadth and depth values were compared by one-way ANOVA with Sidak's multiple comparisons tests. Imported from immuneACCESS, the table was reduced by TCRdb to in-frame sequences with V and J called. These copies leave out some clones; in studies compared against another copy, an unresolved V gene accounts for under half, and the cause of the remainder is not known. The DNA gave D and trimming, while V, J and clone size come from that table. The table for this sample lists about 120,000 clones; approximately 86% of them were counted only once. The top ten clonotypes cover about 16% of the sample.

The CDR3 contains 12 residues, cysteine and phenylalanine counted. Only the CDR3 portion is preserved as DNA: 36 bases, with reading frame beginning at the first base. As encoded in the germline V gene (reference sequence), CDR1 is SEHNR while CDR2 is FQNEAQ. V sheds 6 bases and J sheds 6 bases, leaving 9 bases between their ends. The time point label of this sample denotes: about 28 days (+/-7) after the second vaccine dose. AZD1222 recipients given second doses at about 4 weeks or at about 12 weeks were pooled, since spike-specific TCR depth and breadth were not found to differ between the two schedules. Vaccinee samples came from UK trials COV001 and COV002, including a single-blind randomized controlled phase 2/3 trial of AZD1222 (ChAdOx1 nCoV-19) in healthy adults. Trial participant PBMC samples were collected at day 0 and day 28 after the second dose for TCRbeta chain sequencing.

The receptor's source is an adult who received the AZD1222 COVID-19 vaccine. Sequencing used peripheral blood, obtained 28 days after the second AZD1222 dose. This sequence uses TRBV7-9 and TRBJ2-4; there is no confident call for the D gene. The DNA sequence is TGTGCCAGCAGTCATACCTCAAACATTCAGTACTTC. It translates as CASSHTSNIQYF.